This is a list of T cell receptor beta chains from one sample in a study of blood T cell repertoires in COVID-19. Generated by immunoSEQ multiplex PCR, the TCRdb table keeps only in-frame clones and is missing some. There are 300,000 to 400,000 clones in the sample; roughly 87% occur only once, and approximately 10% lies in the top ten. The material sequenced was peripheral blood. Receptor source: a man younger than 40 with COVID-19, enrolled during active disease. The CDR3 runs from the conserved cysteine through the conserved F or W. A D gene is named only where the DNA matches it firmly. The size entry is marked missing in some rows and otherwise reads once, few, many or a size class.

j_call v_call d_call clone_size cdr3_length cdr3_aa cdr3_nt
TRBJ1-5 TRBV20-1 - once 15 CSASPSGNFNQPQHF TGCAGTGCTAGTCCCTCAGGAAATTTCAATCAGCCCCAGCATTTT
TRBJ2-6 TRBV5-4 TRBD1 - 18 CASRGERDRASGANVLTF TGTGCCAGCAGGGGGGAACGGGACAGGGCCTCTGGGGCCAACGTCCTGACTTTC
TRBJ2-3 TRBV6-4 - once 16 CASSEQGWTSTDTQYF TGTGCCAGCAGTGAACAGGGATGGACGAGCACAGATACGCAGTATTTT
TRBJ1-6 TRBV2 - - 14 CASSREVEKSPLHF TGTGCCAGCAGCCGGGAAGTAGAGAAGTCACCCCTCCACTTT
TRBJ2-5 TRBV7-6 - - 13 CASSLGRQETQYF TGTGCCAGCAGCTTAGGCCGGCAAGAGACCCAGTACTTC
TRBJ2-7 TRBV10-3 - - 17 CAISGREEGGTGYEQYF TGTGCCATCAGTGGTCGGGAGGAGGGGGGGACCGGCTACGAGCAGTACTTC
TRBJ1-2 TRBV11-2 - few 13 CASSLAQNYGYTF TGTGCCAGCAGCCTGGCACAAAACTATGGCTACACCTTC
TRBJ1-1 TRBV18 TRBD1 - 16 CASSAGTGGRIAEAFF TGTGCCAGCTCAGCCGGGACAGGGGGCCGAATCGCTGAAGCTTTCTTT
TRBJ2-1 TRBV30 TRBD1 - 13 CAWSRDSYNEQFF TGTGCCTGGAGTAGGGACAGTTACAATGAGCAGTTCTTC
TRBJ1-2 TRBV9 - - 14 CASSVAPAGHGYTF TGTGCCAGCAGCGTAGCCCCGGCAGGTCATGGCTACACCTTC
TRBJ2-7 TRBV18 - - 15 CASSPPGDILDEQYF TGTGCCAGCTCACCACCAGGGGACATACTGGACGAGCAGTACTTC
TRBJ1-1 TRBV4-2 - - 11 CASSQRTEAFF TGTGCCAGCAGCCAAAGGACAGAAGCTTTCTTT
TRBJ1-3 TRBV2 - - 13 CASRHNTGNTIYF TGTGCCAGCAGACATAATACTGGAAACACCATATATTTT
TRBJ2-1 TRBV2 - few 12 CASRENLDEQFF TGTGCCAGCAGAGAGAATCTAGATGAGCAGTTCTTC
TRBJ1-3 TRBV5-6 - - 14 CASSLRGRGNTIYF TGTGCCAGCAGCTTGCGGGGGAGAGGAAACACCATATATTTT
TRBJ1-6 TRBV19 - - 15 CASSLLGASHSPLHF TGTGCCAGTAGCCTACTTGGGGCCAGCCATTCACCCCTCCACTTT
TRBJ2-3 TRBV9 TRBD2 once 16 CASSSGLAVLTDTQYF TGTGCCAGCAGCTCGGGACTAGCGGTGCTCACAGATACGCAGTATTTT
TRBJ1-3 TRBV10-3 - - 14 CAIREQGYGNTIYF TGTGCCATCAGAGAACAGGGATATGGAAACACCATATATTTT
TRBJ2-5 TRBV7-2 TRBD1 - 15 CASSARQGPKETQYF TGTGCCAGCAGCGCCCGACAGGGGCCGAAGGAGACCCAGTACTTC
TRBJ2-5 TRBV7-3 - - 13 CASSLTRVETQYF TGTGCCAGCAGCTTAACCAGGGTTGAGACCCAGTACTTC
TRBJ2-5 TRBV5-1 TRBD2 - 16 CASSLAPSGGQETQYF TGCGCCAGCAGCTTGGCCCCTAGCGGGGGGCAAGAGACCCAGTACTTC
TRBJ2-1 TRBV10-3 TRBD1 - 15 CAIRFFGTGENEQFF TGTGCCATCAGATTTTTCGGGACAGGGGAGAATGAGCAGTTCTTC
TRBJ1-5 TRBV18 - - 14 CASSPAGTFQPQHF TGTGCCAGCTCACCTGCCGGGACATTTCAGCCCCAGCATTTT
TRBJ2-2 TRBV28 - - 14 CASVRGGGTGELFF TGTGCCAGCGTCAGGGGCGGGGGCACCGGGGAGCTGTTTTTT
TRBJ2-3 TRBV25-1 - - 11 CASSGTRTQYF TGTGCCAGCAGTGGGACTCGTACGCAGTATTTT
TRBJ2-3 TRBV4-3 TRBD1 - 16 CASSQGPGQSTDTQYF TGCGCCAGCAGCCAAGGGCCGGGACAGAGCACAGATACGCAGTATTTT
TRBJ1-2 TRBV10-3 - - 14 CAISESQVSNGYTF TGTGCCATCAGTGAGTCGCAGGTATCGAATGGCTACACCTTC
TRBJ1-4 TRBV4-3 TRBD1 - 15 CASSRVGQINEKLFF TGCGCCAGCAGCCGCGTGGGACAGATTAATGAAAAACTGTTTTTT
TRBJ1-3 TRBV4-2 TRBD1 - 17 CASSQDKGDRRGNTIYF TGTGCCAGCAGCCAAGATAAAGGGGACAGAAGAGGAAACACCATATATTTT
TRBJ1-5 TRBV4-1 - few 15 CASSQDYLSDQPQHF TGCGCCAGCAGCCAAGATTATCTCTCGGATCAGCCCCAGCATTTT
TRBJ1-1 TRBV27 - - 14 CASSSTGGRIRAFF TGTGCCAGCAGTTCGACGGGGGGGCGTATCAGAGCTTTCTTT
TRBJ1-2 TRBV9 TRBD1 - 20 CASSVASSGTGRYLNYGYTF TGTGCCAGCAGCGTAGCTAGTTCCGGGACAGGCAGGTACTTAAACTATGGCTACACCTTC
TRBJ2-1 TRBV28 - once 15 CASSPYRVSGNEQFF TGTGCCAGCAGTCCGTACAGGGTTTCGGGCAATGAGCAGTTCTTC
TRBJ1-5 TRBV28 - - 15 CASSLGRVSNQPQHF TGTGCCAGCAGTTTAGGCAGGGTAAGCAATCAGCCCCAGCATTTT
TRBJ1-1 TRBV28 TRBD1 - 14 CASRSGQENTEAFF TGTGCCAGCAGGTCGGGACAGGAAAACACTGAAGCTTTCTTT
TRBJ2-3 TRBV4-3 TRBD2 - 17 CASSQKTSGESTDTQYF TGCGCCAGCAGCCAAAAGACTAGCGGAGAAAGCACAGATACGCAGTATTTT
TRBJ2-1 TRBV18 TRBD2 once 17 CASSPPFGGRSQNEQFF TGTGCCAGCTCACCCCCATTTGGCGGGAGAAGTCAGAATGAGCAGTTCTTC
TRBJ2-1 TRBV7-3 TRBD1 - 14 CASSNWDSPNEQFF TGTGCCAGCAGCAACTGGGACAGCCCCAATGAGCAGTTCTTC
TRBJ1-2 TRBV15 - - 15 CATSRVDSWNYGYTF TGTGCCACCAGCAGAGTAGACAGTTGGAACTATGGCTACACCTTC
TRBJ1-1 TRBV19 TRBD1 once 13 CASSIQGDTEAFF TGTGCCAGTAGTATACAGGGGGACACTGAAGCTTTCTTT
TRBJ1-1 TRBV19 TRBD1 - 14 CASRVTGANTEAFF TGTGCCAGTAGAGTCACAGGGGCGAACACTGAAGCTTTCTTT
TRBJ2-7 TRBV7-9 TRBD1 - 15 CASSFYRGKNYEQYF TGTGCCAGCAGCTTCTACAGGGGGAAAAACTACGAGCAGTACTTC
TRBJ1-2 TRBV7-9 - - 16 CASSLAGRATHVGYTF TGTGCCAGCAGCTTAGCTGGCAGGGCGACCCATGTAGGCTACACCTTC
TRBJ1-6 TRBV11-1 - - 13 CASTNRDNSPLHF TGTGCCAGCACCAACAGGGACAATTCACCCCTCCACTTT
TRBJ2-3 TRBV4-3 TRBD2 few 17 CASSQGMLAGVGDTQYF TGCGCCAGCAGCCAAGGAATGCTAGCGGGAGTTGGAGATACGCAGTATTTT
TRBJ1-5 TRBV7-8 TRBD1 - 16 CASSLAGTGSNQPQHF TGTGCCAGCAGCTTAGCCGGGACAGGGAGCAATCAGCCCCAGCATTTT
TRBJ1-1 TRBV19 - - 13 CASTGRVNTEAFF TGTGCCAGTACCGGTCGAGTGAACACTGAAGCTTTCTTT
TRBJ2-1 TRBV28 TRBD2 once 16 CASSLQTSGILNEQFF TGTGCCAGCAGTTTACAAACTAGCGGGATCTTGAATGAGCAGTTCTTC
TRBJ1-2 TRBV7-3 TRBD1 few 15 CASSLTDRGRDGYTF TGTGCCAGCAGCTTAACCGACAGGGGACGGGATGGCTACACCTTC
TRBJ1-2 TRBV6-5 - - 14 CASSYGQGGYGYTF TGTGCCAGCAGTTACGGGCAGGGTGGCTATGGCTACACCTTC
TRBJ2-2 TRBV10-3 - - 14 CATGSGELAGELFF TGTGCCACGGGCTCAGGGGAGTTGGCCGGGGAGCTGTTTTTT
TRBJ1-1 TRBV7-2 TRBD1 - 16 CASSPGTGAKDTEAFF TGTGCCAGCAGCCCCGGGACAGGGGCTAAGGACACTGAAGCTTTCTTT
TRBJ1-1 TRBV10-3 - - 13 CAISQPAGGGAFF TGTGCCATCAGTCAACCGGCGGGCGGAGGAGCTTTCTTT
TRBJ1-2 TRBV6-5 - - 14 CASSYSRGRYGYTF TGTGCCAGCAGTTACTCGCGGGGCCGCTATGGCTACACCTTC
TRBJ2-1 TRBV7-2 TRBD2 - 16 CASSSMGLAGFWEQFF TGTGCCAGCAGCTCGATGGGACTAGCGGGGTTCTGGGAGCAGTTCTTC
TRBJ2-7 TRBV19 TRBD2 - 13 CASSSRLAPEQYF TGTGCCAGTAGTTCCCGACTAGCTCCGGAGCAGTACTTC
TRBJ2-7 TRBV2 - - 16 CASSEEALAPTYEQYF TGTGCCAGCAGTGAAGAGGCCCTAGCGCCGACCTACGAGCAGTACTTC
TRBJ2-7 TRBV4-1 - few 12 CASSRETGIFNF TGCGCCAGCAGCCGAGAAACAGGCATCTTCAACTTC
TRBJ1-4 TRBV27 - - 14 CASALGRGGEKLFF TGTGCCAGCGCCCTCGGGAGGGGAGGGGAAAAACTGTTTTTT
TRBJ1-2 TRBV18 - - 14 CASSPWEGDYGYTF TGTGCCAGCTCACCTTGGGAGGGCGACTATGGCTACACCTTC